The present TCR beta chain was sequenced within a study of CD4+ T cells in melanoma. Broader study findings: Neoantigen-specific CD4+ T cells in melanoma reportedly had diverse differentiation states. A reported correlation linked neoantigen-specific CD4+ T cells to CD8+, macrophage and B cell function.

Trimming took off 1 base at V and 1 base at J, with 17 bases between the two ends. The germline CDR1 and CDR2 sequences are SGHAT and FQNNGV. The CDR3 covers 18 residues. As for this clone: The antigen is undetermined.

The protocol was immunoSEQ multiplex PCR, while the TCRdb copy is restricted to in-frame clones and leaves out a portion. Of 7,500 to 10,000 clones in the sample, more than 60% were seen once. The rearrangement joins TRBV11-2 to TRBJ1-5; tentative D call: TRBD1 (5 bases). The clonotype originates from a human donor with melanoma. The sequencing input was cells from a culture (not recorded whether cultured in vitro). CDR3: CASSLVSVRGSSNQPQHF. In nucleotides, the CDR3 is TGTGCCAGCAGCTTAGTTTCGGTCCGGGGCTCGAGCAATCAGCCCCAGCATTTT.